These T cell receptor beta chains were read from a single sample in a study of shared clonotypes between healthy human individuals. Sequencing was performed with immunoSEQ multiplex PCR; in TCRdb, only in-frame clones are kept and a portion is missing. The data show just over 2,000,000 clones, with over 85% seen just once and approximately 1.2% held by the top ten. The sample was naive CD8+ T cells sorted from blood. Receptor source: a man aged 18 to 30 in good health. The conserved cysteine and the conserved F or W are not part of the CDR3 here. Fields, in order: V gene, clone size, J gene, CDR3 protein. Clone sizes are given selectively: once, few, many, or a class where the clone is expanded.

>TRBV2|NA|TRBJ2-1
ADSGGPGNEQF
>TRBV7-9|NA|TRBJ1-4
ASSSPRFEKLF
>TRBV6-5|NA|TRBJ1-4
ASSYSTMEKLF
>TRBV7-9|NA|TRBJ2-1
ASSLPSYNEQF
>TRBV4-1|once|TRBJ2-1
ASSQDRPDEQF
>TRBV28|NA|TRBJ1-6
ASSPPWGLILSSSYNSPLH
>TRBV30|NA|TRBJ2-7
AWSPSYEQY
>TRBV13|NA|TRBJ2-5
ASSSTTGWVETQY
>TRBV27|NA|TRBJ2-1
ASSNSGLDNEQF
>TRBV11-2|once|TRBJ2-1
ASSLFGVAPSSYNEQF
>TRBV6-5|once|TRBJ2-6
ASSYFGSGANVLT
>TRBV5-6|NA|TRBJ2-3
ASSFEREGRNTQY
>TRBV2|NA|TRBJ1-1
ASSGHELNTEAF
>TRBV13|once|TRBJ2-5
ASSSGTAFGETQY
>TRBV4-1|NA|TRBJ1-5
ASSQVGGTAQPQH
>TRBV19|NA|TRBJ2-7
ASSIGNGGQY
>TRBV6-5|NA|TRBJ2-7
AMQTGGCPYEQY
>TRBV10-3|NA|TRBJ1-4
AISESWGLYEKLF
>TRBV27|NA|TRBJ1-5
ASSLMGADQPQH
>TRBV4-1|NA|TRBJ2-5
ASSQDGEETQY
>TRBV19|NA|TRBJ2-1
ASSITGSYNEQF
>TRBV6-6|NA|TRBJ2-7
ASSYSPLYEQY
>TRBV7-9|NA|TRBJ2-5
ASSSWDNQETQY
>TRBV10-3|NA|TRBJ1-2
AISEEGLGGYYGYT
>TRBV27|NA|TRBJ2-1
ASSPRTSGYNEQF
>TRBV7-9|NA|TRBJ1-2
ASSEGAYGYT
>TRBV7-9|NA|TRBJ2-2
ASSPEPGGNTGELF
>TRBV4-1|NA|TRBJ2-1
ASSQTRGPAYNEQF
>TRBV15|once|TRBJ2-7
ATSRDPGTGDYEQY
>TRBV19|NA|TRBJ1-2
ASSDKGRGLGYT
>TRBV19|NA|TRBJ2-1
ASSMLAANEQF
>TRBV19|NA|TRBJ1-1
ASSISIWTEAF
>TRBV7-9|NA|TRBJ2-1
ASSPGQGTGNEQF
>TRBV30|NA|TRBJ1-1
AWSEANTEAF
>TRBV7-6|NA|TRBJ2-7
ASSLLTSGSSREQY
>TRBV25-1|NA|TRBJ2-7
ASSPRGRSTSYEQY
>TRBV6-1|NA|TRBJ2-7
ASSEVQGVWYEQY
>TRBV27|NA|TRBJ2-1
ASSLVGSSYNEQF
>TRBV7-2|NA|TRBJ2-7
ASSFGTGSYEQY
>TRBV15|NA|TRBJ2-1
ATSRDRGSSNEQF
>TRBV5-5|NA|TRBJ2-7
ASSLADGPYEQY
>TRBV28|few|TRBJ1-2
ASRHLGDGYT
>TRBV5-1|NA|TRBJ2-7
ASSFDRGLRREQY
>TRBV6-6|NA|TRBJ2-5
ASSYVQGDFQETQY
>TRBV13|NA|TRBJ2-2
ASSQLAGVPNTGELF
>TRBV6-5|NA|TRBJ2-5
ATNGGGQETQY
>TRBV4-3|NA|TRBJ2-4
ASSQDRRENRGIQY
>TRBV28|NA|TRBJ2-1
ASSLDGTYNEQF
>TRBV6-6|NA|TRBJ2-1
ASSYLGYGANEQF